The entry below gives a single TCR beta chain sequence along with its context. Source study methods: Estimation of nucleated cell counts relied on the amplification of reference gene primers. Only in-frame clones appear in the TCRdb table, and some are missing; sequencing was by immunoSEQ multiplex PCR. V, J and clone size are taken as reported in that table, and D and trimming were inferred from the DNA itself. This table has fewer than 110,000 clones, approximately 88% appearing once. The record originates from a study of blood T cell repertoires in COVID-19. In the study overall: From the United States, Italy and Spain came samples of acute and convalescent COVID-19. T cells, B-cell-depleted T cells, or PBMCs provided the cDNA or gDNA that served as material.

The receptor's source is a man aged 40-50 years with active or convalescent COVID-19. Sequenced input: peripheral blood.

Written as DNA, the CDR3 is TGTGCCAGTAGTACTACAGGTGGCTATGGCTACACCTTC. Translating gives CASSTTGGYGYTF. This chain links TRBV19 with TRBJ1-2, with a possible D match to TRBD1 (5 bases). The V end was cut by 4 bases, the J end by 4 bases, with 10 bases between. The germline CDR1 and CDR2 sequences are LNHDA and SQIVND (reference sequence). This CDR3 comprises 13 residues. Supplemented by reference TRBV19 and TRBJ1-2, the full variable domain reads DGGITQSPKYLFRKEGQNVTLSCEQNLNHDAMYWYRQDPGQGLRLIYYSQIVNDFQKGDIAEGYSVSREKKESFPLTVTSAQKNPTAFYLCASSTTGGYGYTFGSGTRLTVV.